This entry is about one TCR beta chain. Cohort 3 donors counted as recovered after two negative PCRs, clearance, or resolved symptoms. This sample was included in a study of blood T cell repertoires in COVID-19. About the study: Sites across the United States, Italy and Spain contributed samples from acute and convalescent COVID-19.

CDR1 and CDR2 (germline): MNHEY, SVGAGI. The CDR3 totals 15 residues. Unmatched junction bases numbered 4, after V lost 5 bases and J lost 4 bases. Authors' methods: Cell counts per sample came from amplifying reference gene primers. The method was immunoSEQ multiplex PCR; TCRdb's version includes in-frame clones alone and lacks a portion of them. The V and J calls and clone size were taken over from that table, and D and trimming were inferred from the DNA. The sample consists of about 180,000 clones, 82% of them appearing once. Sequenced material: PBMCs or T cells enriched from blood (not recorded which). This TCR came from a man aged 55 to 70 who had recovered from COVID-19. V usage is TRBV6-5 and J usage is TRBJ2-2, with TRBD1 identical over 10 bases. CDR3 nucleotide sequence: TGTGCCAGCAGTCCCGGGACAGGGGTCACCGGGGAGCTGTTTTTT. This encodes CASSPGTGVTGELFF.